Presented here are 26 T cell receptor beta chains from one specimen sequenced in a study of beta chain features in type 1 diabetes. The sequenced template was cDNA made from the entire isolated RNA. This table comes from immunoSEQ multiplex PCR, and its TCRdb copy is limited to in-frame clones, with some not included. The repertoire has hundreds of thousands of clones, approximately 13% of them found once; the top ten carry 0.035% to 0.045%. The sequenced material came from naive CD4+ T cells from blood. The receptor source for this set is a man aged 25-45 years in good health.

This clone was observed a handful of times. The chain joins TRBV10-3 to TRBJ2-3; possibly TRBD2 for D (6 bases). This CDR3 is 15 amino acids long. The germline CDR1 and CDR2 sequences are ENHRY and SYGVKD. The ends were cut back, 4 bases at V and 0 bases at J, with 11 bases in the middle. The CDR3 DNA follows: TGTGCCATCAGTGGGACTAAACCTAGCACAGATACGCAGTATTTT. Amino acid sequence: CAISGTKPSTDTQYF.

This clone was seen a few times. The chain combines TRBV4-3 with TRBJ2-3, with unresolved D. Germline loops: CDR1 LGHNA, CDR2 YSLEER. V was clipped by 0 bases and J by 10 bases, with 11 bases between them. The CDR3 is made up of 13 amino acids. The CDR3: CASSQDRARSQYF. CDR3 sequence (DNA): TGCGCCAGCAGCCAAGATAGGGCGAGGTCGCAGTATTTT.

In this sample, this clone turned up a few times. The chain recombines TRBV27 with TRBJ2-3; D is undetermined. The CDR3 consists of 15 residues. Germline V gene data show CDR1 as MNHEY and CDR2 as SMNVEV (reference sequence). V lost 5 bases and J 6 bases, leaving 18 bases between the germline ends. The CDR3 coding sequence is TGTGCCAGCAGTCCCGAGCCTGCCCAGGTGGATACGCAGTATTTT. Translation gives CASSPEPAQVDTQYF.

A few counts support this clone. This chain joins TRBV9 and TRBJ1-1; D gene unclear. The CDR3 length is 14 residues. V was shortened by 2 bases and J by 0 bases, with 8 bases between the two germline ends. Germline lookup yields CDR1 SGDLS and CDR2 YYNGEE. The CDR3 is CASSVTDMNTEAFF. In DNA, the CDR3 is TGTGCCAGCAGCGTCACAGACATGAACACTGAAGCTTTCTTT.

This clone was seen a handful of times. V and J are TRBV30 and TRBJ1-2; 7 nucleotides line up with TRBD1. After removal of 5 bases from V and 3 bases from J, the junction contained 9 bases not matched to a gene. CDR3 length: 14 residues. CDR1 is GTSNPN and CDR2 is SVGIG in the germline V gene (reference sequence). CDR3 DNA: TGTGCCTGGGCGGGCCCCGGGACAGACTATGGCTACACCTTC. This gives the protein CAWAGPGTDYGYTF.

This clone came up many times. This sequence joins TRBV9 and TRBJ2-5; D not resolved. Looked up from germline, CDR1 is SGDLS and CDR2 is YYNGEE. CDR3 length: 16 amino acids. V was cut by 2 bases and J by 0 bases, with 14 bases left in between. CDR3 sequence (DNA): TGTGCCAGCAGCGTTTCGGCGGACGTGTACCAAGAGACCCAGTACTTC. It encodes CASSVSADVYQETQYF.

This clone has just a few counts. V and J are TRBV28 and TRBJ2-7; 7 bases are a match to TRBD2. The V and J ends lost 7 bases and 0 bases, in that order; junction bases with no gene match: 6. The CDR3 is 14 residues long. CDR1 is MDHEN, CDR2 SYDVKM, per germline. The DNA of the CDR3 is TGTGCCAGCAAACCTGGCGGGAGCTCCTACGAGCAGTACGTC. Protein product: CASKPGGSSYEQYV.

The genes are TRBV6-1 and TRBJ2-3, with D perhaps assigned TRBD1 or TRBD2 (6 bases each). Trimming left V 5 bases short and J 3 bases short, with 15 bases between. CDR1 MNHNS and CDR2 SASEGT come from the germline V gene. This CDR3 is built from 15 residues. The CDR3, as DNA: TGTGCCAGCAGTCCGGGACTCCAGGGGACAGATACGCAGTATTTT. Its protein product is CASSPGLQGTDTQYF.

A remark on this clone: A read error may produce the germline difference seen at one junction end. The chain joins TRBV6-6 to TRBJ2-3, with D unresolved. CDR1 and CDR2 (germline): MNHNY, SVGAGI (reference sequence). This CDR3 contains 13 residues. CDR3 amino acids: CASSYVGPETQYF. The CDR3 DNA follows: TGTGCCAGCAGTTACGTGGGCCCAGAGACGCAGTATTTT.

This clone was seen a few times. The V call is TRBV7-8, the J call TRBJ2-1; a possible D gene is TRBD2 (6 bases). CDR3 length: 14 amino acids. The ends were cut back, 5 bases at V and 10 bases at J, with 18 bases in the middle. Germline CDR1 SGHVS, CDR2 FQNEAQ. For the CDR3, the DNA is TGTGCCAGCAGCCCCAGGCTCCGGGACTTAGAGCAGTTCTTC. Translating gives CASSPRLRDLEQFF.

V usage is TRBV11-2 and J usage is TRBJ2-7; TRBD2 might be the D (5 bases). Looked up from germline, CDR1 is SGHAT and CDR2 is FQNNGV. The CDR3 length is 14 residues. Trimming cost V 11 bases and J 0 bases, with 17 bases left between them. The CDR3 loop reads CAASQRAGSYEQYF. CDR3 coding DNA: TGTGCCGCCTCCCAGAGGGCCGGCTCCTACGAGCAGTACTTC.

The CDR3 DNA sequence: TGCGCCAGCAGCTTGGACGGGACGTCTAGCACAGATACGCAGTATTTT. Protein sequence: CASSLDGTSSTDTQYF. The chain carries TRBV5-1 and TRBJ2-3, with D perhaps TRBD1 or TRBD2 (5 bases each). The CDR3 spans 16 residues. Trimming shortened V by 0 bases and J by 0 bases, and 11 bases separated the two germline ends. Germline V gene lookup returns CDR1 SGHRS and CDR2 YFSETQ.

This sequence joins TRBV7-2 and TRBJ2-6; D might be TRBD1 (6 bases). The CDR3 is 15 amino acids. Trimming removed 5 bases from V and 4 bases from J, with 12 bases in between. The germline V gene has CDR1 SGHTA and CDR2 FQGNSA. Written as DNA, the CDR3 is TGTGCCAGCAGCCCTACAGGGCCGGGGGCCAACGTCCTGACTTTC. Residues: CASSPTGPGANVLTF.

This clone turned up a few times. V is TRBV4-1 and J is TRBJ2-4; the D gene could be TRBD1 or TRBD2 (5 bases each). This CDR3 region has 16 residues. V lost 1 base and J 9 bases, leaving 19 bases between the germline ends. Germline CDR1 MGHRA, CDR2 YSYEKL. CDR3 coding DNA: TGCGCCAGCAGCCAAGGGCAGGGCGTCGGGGTGGTCATTCAGTACTTC. This gives the protein CASSQGQGVGVVIQYF.

This clone has a handful of counts. The CDR3 nucleotides read TGTGCCAGTAGTTTCCAACTAGCGGGAGGGACAGATACGCAGTATTTT. Translating it yields CASSFQLAGGTDTQYF. The chain joins TRBV19 to TRBJ2-3, with 13 nucleotides matching TRBD2. V shed 5 bases and J 3 bases; nucleotides not matched to a gene: 5. Germline CDR1 and CDR2: LNHDA and SQIVND (reference sequence). The length of the CDR3 is 16 residues. The entire variable domain, with the rest obtained from reference TRBV19 and TRBJ2-3, is as follows: DGGITQSPKYLFRKEGQNVTLSCEQNLNHDAMYWYRQDPGQGLRLIYYSQIVNDFQKGDIAEGYSVSREKKESFPLTVTSAQKNPTAFYLCASSFQLAGGTDTQYFGPGTRLTVL.

In its sample, this clone was seen a few times. This sequence joins TRBV6-1 and TRBJ2-7, with TRBD1 identical over 10 bases. CDR3 length: 14 amino acids. V was pared by 7 bases and J by 6 bases, with 9 bases of the junction left unmatched. CDR1 is MNHNS and CDR2 is SASEGT in the germline V gene. The CDR3 DNA sequence: TGTGCCAGCACCCTGGGACAGGGGCAGAGCGAGCAGTACTTC. This gives the protein CASTLGQGQSEQYF.

This chain connects TRBV10-3 to TRBJ2-6, with D possibly TRBD1 on 6 matching bases. Trimming left V 7 bases short and J 0 bases short, with 19 bases between. Looked up from germline, CDR1 is ENHRY and CDR2 is SYGVKD. The CDR3 spans 18 residues. CDR3 region: CAIKFRDKNTSGANVLTF. Written as DNA, the CDR3 is TGTGCCATCAAATTCCGGGACAAAAACACCTCTGGGGCCAACGTCCTGACTTTC.

A few counts support this clone. Other DNA sequences in this sample translate to the same CDR3. The chain employs TRBV7-9 and TRBJ2-3; 7 nucleotides line up with TRBD2. Germline V gene data show CDR1 as SEHNR and CDR2 as FQNEAQ (reference sequence). The CDR3 is 15 residues long. The trim removed 3 bases at V and 1 base at J, leaving 4 bases unmatched. CDR3 loop: CASSFGLAGTDTQYF. For the CDR3, the DNA is TGTGCCAGCAGCTTCGGGCTAGCGGGCACAGATACGCAGTATTTT.

The genes are TRBV7-3 and TRBJ2-1; D is possibly TRBD2 (5 bases). Deletions cut 2 bases from V and 7 bases from J, with 12 bases between. The CDR3 totals 14 residues. Germline lookup yields CDR1 SGHTA and CDR2 FQGTGA. The CDR3: CASSLPLPGNEQFF. DNA of the CDR3: TGTGCCAGCAGCTTACCACTACCGGGGAATGAGCAGTTCTTC.

A few counts support this clone. The DNA for the CDR3 is TGTGCTAGTGGTTTGGCGACAGGGGGCTTTAATTCACCCCTCCACTTT. Its translation is CASGLATGGFNSPLHF. The chain couples TRBV12-5 to TRBJ1-6, with 10 positions matching TRBD1. V was clipped by 1 base and J by 6 bases; unmatched bases: 3. Germline loops: CDR1 LGHNT, CDR2 FRNRAP. The CDR3 is 16 residues long.

The chain joins TRBV2 to TRBJ1-5; no firm D call. The V gene lost 4 bases and the J gene lost 2 bases, with 9 bases spanning the gap. The germline gives CDR1 SNHLY, CDR2 FYNNEI. The CDR3 sequence is 14 residues long. The CDR3 spells CASSGTDRNQPQHF. The CDR3 bases are TGTGCCAGCAGTGGGACGGACCGCAATCAGCCCCAGCATTTT. The whole variable domain, filled in from reference TRBV2 and TRBJ1-5, reads EPEVTQTPSHQVTQMGQEVILRCVPISNHLYFYWYRQILGQKVEFLVSFYNNEISEKSEIFDDQFSVERPDGSNFTLKIRSTKLEDSAMYFCASSGTDRNQPQHFGDGTRLSIL.

This sequence joins TRBV14 and TRBJ2-6; no definite D call. CDR1 SGHDN and CDR2 FVKESK come from the germline V gene. The V end lost 0 bases, the J end lost 4 bases, and 19 bases lay between the germline ends. The CDR3 contains 19 residues. This CDR3 reads CASSQDSESPLWGANVLTF. The CDR3, as DNA: TGTGCCAGCAGCCAAGACTCGGAATCCCCTTTGTGGGGGGCCAACGTCCTGACTTTC.

This clone was counted between two and nine times. This chain links TRBV29-1 with TRBJ2-3; 10 bases are a match to TRBD2. With 7 bases clipped from V and 8 bases from J, the junction kept 15 bases outside the gene matches. Germline CDR1 SQVTM, CDR2 ANQGSEA. The CDR3 has 15 amino acids. The CDR3, as DNA: TGCAGCGCCCCCACCTCAGCGGGGGGGCTGGGTACGCAGTATTTT. Its translation: CSAPTSAGGLGTQYF.

V is TRBV15 and J is TRBJ2-3; 10 bases align to TRBD2. This CDR3 region has 16 residues. Germline-derived CDR1 and CDR2 are LNHNV and YYDKDF (reference sequence). V was pared by 5 bases and J by 1 base, with 6 bases of the junction left unmatched. The CDR3 sequence is CATSGASGSGTDTQYF. CDR3 coding DNA: TGTGCCACCAGCGGTGCTAGCGGGAGCGGCACAGATACGCAGTATTTT.

This clone was seen more than once but under ten times. J is TRBJ2-7 and V is TRBV7-2; 7 nucleotides match TRBD2. V was clipped by 1 base and J by 3 bases; unmatched bases: 3. CDR3 length: 14 amino acids. From germline, CDR1 is SGHTA and CDR2 FQGNSA. The CDR3 sequence is CASSLETSFYEQYF. The CDR3 DNA is TGTGCCAGCAGCTTAGAGACTAGCTTCTACGAGCAGTACTTC.

This chain connects TRBV29-1 to TRBJ2-7; TRBD1 or TRBD2 may be the D gene (6 bases each). CDR3 length equals 14 residues. V was shortened by 7 bases and J by 4 bases, with 20 bases between the two germline ends. Germline V gives CDR1 SQVTM, CDR2 ANQGSEA. The CDR3, as DNA: TGCAGCGCCCAGCCACAGGGACTGCAATACGAGCAGTACTTC. Protein sequence: CSAQPQGLQYEQYF.